The clone carrying this T cell receptor (beta chain) was recorded at least ten times. The antigen remains unidentified. The junction and the germline gene differ at one end; a read error may be behind it. These data are taken from a study of CD8 T cells in ankylosing spondylitis. Study-wide findings and caveats: The study looked at matched synovial fluid samples from ankylosing spondylitis patients. Disease-linked clones were reported to be significantly enriched there. A motif of 8 or 9 highly homologous TCR beta variants was seen as apparently characteristic of ankylosing spondylitis blood.

This CDR3 region has 19 residues. CDR1 is LGHDT and CDR2 is YNNKEL in the germline V gene (reference sequence). Quantitative barcoded 5'-RACE was used to prepare TCR beta libraries. Via MiXCR, TCRdb re-called the 5' RACE reads, giving one row per CDR3 protein. The sample includes hundreds of thousands of distinct CDR3 sequences, roughly 8.6% of them seen just once. The chain carries TRBV3-1 and TRBJ2-3, with 10 nucleotides matching TRBD1. The receptor was derived from a male donor with ankylosing spondylitis or in good health (not recorded which). The material sequenced was blood, either unsorted or a sorted T cell fraction (not recorded which). The CDR3 sequence: CATSQGGRGTGVLTDTQYF. Here the CDR3 DNA reads TGTGCCACCAGCCAAGGTGGACGAGGGACAGGGGTACTCACAGATACGCAGTATTTT.